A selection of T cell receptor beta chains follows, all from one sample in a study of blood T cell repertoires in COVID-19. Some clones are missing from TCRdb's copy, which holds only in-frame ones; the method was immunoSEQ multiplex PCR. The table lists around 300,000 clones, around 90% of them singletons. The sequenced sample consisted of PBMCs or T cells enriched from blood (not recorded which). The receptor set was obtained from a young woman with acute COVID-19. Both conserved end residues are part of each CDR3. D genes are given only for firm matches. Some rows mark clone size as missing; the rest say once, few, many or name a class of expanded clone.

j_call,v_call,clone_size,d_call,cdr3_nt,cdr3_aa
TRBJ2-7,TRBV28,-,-,TGTGCCAGCAGTTCCCTAGGTTACGAGCAGTACTTC,CASSSLGYEQYF
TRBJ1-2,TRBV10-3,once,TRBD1,TGTGCCATCAGTGAGTCCAACAGGGGGACGTATGGCTACACCTTC,CAISESNRGTYGYTF
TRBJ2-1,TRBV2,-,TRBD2,TGTGCCAGATCGGGACTAGCAAATGAGCAGTTCTTC,CARSGLANEQFF
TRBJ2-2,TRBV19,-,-,TGTGCCAGTAGTATTCGGGGTGCCGGGGAGCTGTTTTTT,CASSIRGAGELFF
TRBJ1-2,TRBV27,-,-,TGTGCCAGCAGTTTTAACACCTTTAACTATGGCTACACCTTC,CASSFNTFNYGYTF
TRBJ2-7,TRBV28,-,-,TGTGCCAGCAGTTTAGGGACAAGCCAAAACGAGCAGTACTTC,CASSLGTSQNEQYF
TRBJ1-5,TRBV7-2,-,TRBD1,TGTGCCAGCAGGGACAGGGGATCAGGCAATCAGCCCCAGCATTTT,CASRDRGSGNQPQHF
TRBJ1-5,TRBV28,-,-,TGTGCCAGCCGTGAACCCCCGGGGACTAATCAGCCCCAGCATTTT,CASREPPGTNQPQHF
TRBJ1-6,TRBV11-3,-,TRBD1,TGTGCCAGCAGCATAGGGGACAGCAATTCACCCCTCCACTTT,CASSIGDSNSPLHF
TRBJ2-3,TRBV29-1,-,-,TGCAGCGTTGAAATCGCCGCGAAGGGGGAGGGCCTCACAGATACGCAGTATTTT,CSVEIAAKGEGLTDTQYF
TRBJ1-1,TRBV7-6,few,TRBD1,TGTGCCAGCAGCTATACCGGGACAGGGGGCTTCGCTGAAGCTTTCTTT,CASSYTGTGGFAEAFF
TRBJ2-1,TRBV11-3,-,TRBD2,TGTGCCAGCAGCCCGCCGGGACTAGCCAATGAGCAGTTCTTC,CASSPPGLANEQFF
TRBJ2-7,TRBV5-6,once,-,TGTGCCAGCACCGTCCCGGGACATGGATACGAGCAGTACTTC,CASTVPGHGYEQYF
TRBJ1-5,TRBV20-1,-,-,TGCAGTGCTAGTCACTGGGGGGGTCAGCCCCAGCATTTT,CSASHWGGQPQHF
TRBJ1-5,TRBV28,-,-,TGTGCCAGCAGTTTTCCGAACCCAGGGGGCAATCAGCCCCAGCATTTT,CASSFPNPGGNQPQHF
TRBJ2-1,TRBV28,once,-,TGTGCCAGCAGTCCTATTGGAGGGCCCTCCTACAATGAGCAGTTCTTC,CASSPIGGPSYNEQFF
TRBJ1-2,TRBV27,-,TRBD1,TGTGCCAGCAGCCAGGGACAGTCCTATGGCTACACCTTC,CASSQGQSYGYTF
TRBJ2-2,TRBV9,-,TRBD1,TGTGCCAGCAGCTTCCGGACAGGGGGCCGCACCGGGGAGCTGTTTTTT,CASSFRTGGRTGELFF
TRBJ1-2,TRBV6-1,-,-,TGTGCCAGCAGTGAAGCAAGGACAAAGGGCTACACCTTC,CASSEARTKGYTF
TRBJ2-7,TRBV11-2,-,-,TGTGCCAGCAGCCCGGGACATAAGTCCTACGAGCAGTACTTC,CASSPGHKSYEQYF
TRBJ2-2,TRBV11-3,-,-,TGTGCCAGCAGCCCACAGGGCTCGAACACCGGGGAGCTGTTTTTT,CASSPQGSNTGELFF
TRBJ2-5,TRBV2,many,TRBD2,TGTGCCAGCAGGGGACTAGCGGGAGGGCTAGAGGAGACCCAGTACTTC,CASRGLAGGLEETQYF
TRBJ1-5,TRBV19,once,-,TGTGCCAGTTCCGGGTCCTATCAGCCCCAGCATTTT,CASSGSYQPQHF
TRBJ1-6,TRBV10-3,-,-,TGTGCCATCAGTGAGTTGGAGGGTTCACCCCTCCACTTT,CAISELEGSPLHF
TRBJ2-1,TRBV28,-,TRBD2,TGTGCCAGTAACCGACTAGCGGGTTCCGGTGAGCAGTTCTTC,CASNRLAGSGEQFF
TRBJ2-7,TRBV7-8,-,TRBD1,TGTGCCAGCAGCTCCACAGACAGGGGCTACAGCTCCTACGAGCAGTACTTC,CASSSTDRGYSSYEQYF
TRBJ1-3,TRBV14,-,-,TGTGCCAGCAGCCAAGGGACTCGGGCCCGTATTGATAGCGGAAACACCATATATTTT,CASSQGTRARIDSGNTIYF
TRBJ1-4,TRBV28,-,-,TGTGCCAGCAGTTTCCCCCTCGCAACTGGTGAAAAACTGTTTTTT,CASSFPLATGEKLFF
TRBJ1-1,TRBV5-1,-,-,TGCGCCAGCAGCTTGGCTGGACAGACGATTAACACTGAAGCTTTCTTT,CASSLAGQTINTEAFF
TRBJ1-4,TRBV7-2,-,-,TGTGCCAGCAGCTTAGACAGGACTAATGAAAAACTGTTTTTT,CASSLDRTNEKLFF
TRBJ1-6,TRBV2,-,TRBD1,TGTGCCAGCAGAGACTCACAGGGGGTCTATAATTCACCCCTCCACTTT,CASRDSQGVYNSPLHF
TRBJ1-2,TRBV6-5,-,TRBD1,TGTGCCAGCCGCGACAGGGACGTTGGCTACACCTTC,CASRDRDVGYTF
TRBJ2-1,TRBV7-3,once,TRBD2,TGTGCCAGCAGCTATGCCGGGACTAGCAATGAGCAGTTCTTC,CASSYAGTSNEQFF
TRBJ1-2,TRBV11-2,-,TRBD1,TGTGCCAGCAGCTCTATACAGGGGAACTATGGCTACACCTTC,CASSSIQGNYGYTF
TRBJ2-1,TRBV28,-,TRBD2,TGTGCCAGCCGGCGGGAGTTCTACAATGAGCAGTTCTTC,CASRREFYNEQFF
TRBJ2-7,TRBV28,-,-,TGTGCCAGCAGTGTGAGCTCCTACGAGCAGTACTTC,CASSVSSYEQYF
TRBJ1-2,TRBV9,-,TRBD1,TGTGCCAGCAGCGAGGGGGACAGGGCTAACTATGGCTACACCTTC,CASSEGDRANYGYTF
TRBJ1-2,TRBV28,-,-,TGTGCCAGCAGTGGCGGCCCGCAACCCGGCTACACCTTC,CASSGGPQPGYTF